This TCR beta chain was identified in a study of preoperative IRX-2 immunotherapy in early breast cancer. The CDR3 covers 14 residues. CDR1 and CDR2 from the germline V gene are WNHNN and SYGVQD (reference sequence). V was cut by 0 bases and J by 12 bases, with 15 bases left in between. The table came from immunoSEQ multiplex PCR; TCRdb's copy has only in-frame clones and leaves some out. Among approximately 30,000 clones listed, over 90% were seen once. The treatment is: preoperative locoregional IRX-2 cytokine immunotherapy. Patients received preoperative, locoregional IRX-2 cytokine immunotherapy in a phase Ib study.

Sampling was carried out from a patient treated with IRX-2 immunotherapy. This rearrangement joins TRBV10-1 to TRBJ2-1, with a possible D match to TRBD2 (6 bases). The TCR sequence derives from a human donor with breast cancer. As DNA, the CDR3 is TGCGCCAGCAGTGAGTCTGGGACCGACGGGAGGCAGTTCTTC. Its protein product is CASSESGTDGRQFF.